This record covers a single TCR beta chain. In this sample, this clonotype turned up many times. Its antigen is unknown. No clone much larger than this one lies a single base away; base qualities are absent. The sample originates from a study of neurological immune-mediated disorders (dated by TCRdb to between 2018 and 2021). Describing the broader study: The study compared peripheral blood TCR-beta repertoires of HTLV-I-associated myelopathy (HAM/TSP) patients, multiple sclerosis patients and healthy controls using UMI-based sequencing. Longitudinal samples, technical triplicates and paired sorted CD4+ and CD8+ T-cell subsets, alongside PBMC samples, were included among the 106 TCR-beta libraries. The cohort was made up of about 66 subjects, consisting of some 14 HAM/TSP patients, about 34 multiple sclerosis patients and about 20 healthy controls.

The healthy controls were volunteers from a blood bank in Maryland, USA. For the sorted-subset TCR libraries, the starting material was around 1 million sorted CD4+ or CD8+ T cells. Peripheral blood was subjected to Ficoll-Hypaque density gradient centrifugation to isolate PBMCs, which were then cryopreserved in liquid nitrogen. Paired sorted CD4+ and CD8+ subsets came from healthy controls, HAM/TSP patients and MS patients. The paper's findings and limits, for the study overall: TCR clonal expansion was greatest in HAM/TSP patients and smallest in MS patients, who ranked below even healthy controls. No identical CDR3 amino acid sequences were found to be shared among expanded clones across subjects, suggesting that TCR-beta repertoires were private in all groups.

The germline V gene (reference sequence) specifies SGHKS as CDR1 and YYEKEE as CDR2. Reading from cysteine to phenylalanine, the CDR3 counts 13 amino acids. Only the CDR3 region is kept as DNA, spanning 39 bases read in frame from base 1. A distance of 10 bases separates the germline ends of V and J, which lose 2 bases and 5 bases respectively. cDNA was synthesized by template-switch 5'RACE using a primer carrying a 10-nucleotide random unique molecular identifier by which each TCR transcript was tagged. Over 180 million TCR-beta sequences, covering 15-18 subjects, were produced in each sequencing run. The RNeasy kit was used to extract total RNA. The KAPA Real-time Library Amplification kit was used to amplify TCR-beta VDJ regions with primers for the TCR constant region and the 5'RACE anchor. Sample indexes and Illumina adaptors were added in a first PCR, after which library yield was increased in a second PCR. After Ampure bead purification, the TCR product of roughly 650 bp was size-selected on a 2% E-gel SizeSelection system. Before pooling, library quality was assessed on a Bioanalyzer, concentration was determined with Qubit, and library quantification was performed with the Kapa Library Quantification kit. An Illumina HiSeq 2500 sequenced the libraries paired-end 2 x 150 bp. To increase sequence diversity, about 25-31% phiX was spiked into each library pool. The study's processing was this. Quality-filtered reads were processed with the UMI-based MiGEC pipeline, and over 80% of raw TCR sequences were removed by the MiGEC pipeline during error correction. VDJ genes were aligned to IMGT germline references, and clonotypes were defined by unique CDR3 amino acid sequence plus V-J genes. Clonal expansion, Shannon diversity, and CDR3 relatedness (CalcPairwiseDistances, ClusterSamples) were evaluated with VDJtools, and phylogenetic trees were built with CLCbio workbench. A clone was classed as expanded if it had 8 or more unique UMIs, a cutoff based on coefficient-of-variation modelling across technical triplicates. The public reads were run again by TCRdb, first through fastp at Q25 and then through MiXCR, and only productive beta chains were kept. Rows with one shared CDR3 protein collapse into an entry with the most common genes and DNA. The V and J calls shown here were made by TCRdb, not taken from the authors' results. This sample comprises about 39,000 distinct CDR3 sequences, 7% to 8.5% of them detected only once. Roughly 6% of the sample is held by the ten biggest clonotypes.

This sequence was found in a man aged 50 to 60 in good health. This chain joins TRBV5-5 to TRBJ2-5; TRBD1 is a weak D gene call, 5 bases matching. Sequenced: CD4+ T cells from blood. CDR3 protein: CASSFLAGETQYF. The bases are TGTGCCAGCAGCTTCTTGGCAGGGGAGACCCAGTACTTC. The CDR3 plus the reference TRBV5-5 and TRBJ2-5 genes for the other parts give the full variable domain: DAGVTQSPTHLIKTRGQQVTLRCSPISGHKSVSWYQQVLGQGPQFIFQYYEKEERGRGNFPDRFSARQFPNYSSELNVNALLLGDSALYLCASSFLAGETQYFGPGTRLLVL.